This T cell receptor (beta chain) came from a study of blood T cell repertoires in COVID-19. Study background: Samples representing acute and convalescent COVID-19 were sourced from the United States, Italy and Spain. Nucleic acid was either cDNA or gDNA, and it came from T cells, B-cell-depleted T cells, or PBMCs.

Per the authors' pipeline: Reference gene primers were amplified, and this amplification served to estimate nucleated cell counts. Data came from immunoSEQ multiplex PCR; TCRdb stores just in-frame clones and leaves some out. V and J calls and clone size follow that table, whereas D and trimming were derived from the DNA. The profile covers some 210,000 clones, with around 80% appearing a single time and about an eighth taken by the ten largest. Trimming at V came to 4 bases and at J to 5 bases, leaving 6 bases not matched to a gene. Germline assignment: CDR1 MNHEY and CDR2 SVGAGI. This CDR3 spans 15 amino acids.

What was sequenced was peripheral blood. J is TRBJ1-5 and V is TRBV6-5; TRBD1 aligns across 9 bases. The sequence was obtained from a woman in her forties with acute or convalescent COVID-19. The CDR3 protein is CASSSGTGYYQPQHF. CDR3 DNA sequence: TGTGCCAGCAGTTCCGGGACAGGGTACTATCAGCCCCAGCATTTT.